Presented here are 19 T cell receptor beta chains from one specimen sequenced in a study of cytomegalovirus exposure and HLA in healthy donors. The assay was immunoSEQ multiplex PCR, and TCRdb's table has in-frame clones only and misses some. The top ten clones hold roughly 2.3% of a sample with roughly 60,000 clones, 91% of them seen once. Sequencing was performed on PBMCs. These receptors all stem from a woman aged 25 to 39 in good health and CMV-seronegative.

The genes are TRBV28 and TRBJ1-3; a possible D gene is TRBD1 (6 bases). This CDR3 has 15 amino acids. The V end was cut by 2 bases, the J end by 2 bases, with 10 bases between. Germline CDR1 is MDHEN and CDR2 is SYDVKM. CDR3 DNA: TGTGCCAGCAGTTTACCAGCAGGGGCTGGAAACACCATATATTTT. As protein: CASSLPAGAGNTIYF. The variable domain in full, completed from reference TRBV28 and TRBJ1-3, reads DVKVTQSSRYLVKRTGEKVFLECVQDMDHENMFWYRQDPGLGLRLIYFSYDVKMKEKGDIPEGYSVSREKKERFSLILESASTNQTSMYLCASSLPAGAGNTIYFGEGSWLTVV.

This clone has a single count. The chain recombines TRBV11-1 with TRBJ1-1, with unresolved D. The V end was cut by 1 base, the J end by 7 bases, with 10 bases between. The CDR3 runs 13 residues. The germline V gene encodes CDR1 SGHAT and CDR2 FQDESV (reference sequence). The CDR3 loop is CASSLVGQREAFF. The CDR3 DNA reads as TGTGCCAGCAGCTTAGTAGGCCAGCGTGAAGCTTTCTTT.

This chain joins TRBV4-1 and TRBJ2-7; 7 bases map to TRBD2. Germline lookup yields CDR1 MGHRA and CDR2 YSYEKL. The CDR3 contains 14 residues. The trim removed 4 bases at V and 4 bases at J, leaving 7 bases unmatched. DNA for the CDR3: TGCGCCAGCAGCCCCCGGGGGGAAAGGTACGAGCAGTACTTC. Protein product: CASSPRGERYEQYF.

The chain links TRBV6-1 to TRBJ1-5; TRBD1 might be the D (6 bases). The ends were cut back, 7 bases at V and 2 bases at J, with 9 bases in the middle. The V gene's germline CDR1 is MNHNS and CDR2 SASEGT. The CDR3 has 13 residues. The DNA of the CDR3 is TGTGCCAGCAAGGGGGAAGGCAATCAGCCCCAGCATTTT. This gives the protein CASKGEGNQPQHF.

This chain links TRBV30 with TRBJ2-5; D ambiguous. Germline CDR1 reads GTSNPN; CDR2 reads SVGIG (reference sequence). Trimming removed 2 bases at V and 1 base at J, with 8 bases between. This CDR3 spans 13 amino acids. CDR3 bases: TGTGCCTGGAGTCGAGTCTTCCAAGAGACCCAGTACTTC. Translated: CAWSRVFQETQYF.

CDR3 sequence: CASSHAEQGGGYNEQFF. The CDR3 DNA is TGTGCCAGCAGCCATGCTGAACAGGGTGGGGGCTACAATGAGCAGTTCTTC. This sequence joins TRBV14 and TRBJ2-1; a weak D match, TRBD1 (6 bases). Looked up from germline, CDR1 is SGHDN and CDR2 is FVKESK. This CDR3 has 17 amino acids. V gave up 3 bases and J gave up 3 bases, with 18 bases separating them.

The V gene is TRBV4-3, the J gene TRBJ2-2, with 14 bases matching TRBD2. Germline assignment: CDR1 LGHNA and CDR2 YSLEER. With 4 bases clipped from V and 6 bases from J, the junction kept 1 base outside the gene matches. CDR3 length: 15 amino acids. In DNA form, the CDR3 reads TGCGCCAGCAGCCCGGGACTAGCGGGAGCCGGGGAGCTGTTTTTT. This translates into CASSPGLAGAGELFF.

This clone has just a few counts. This chain uses TRBV2 with TRBJ1-2; weak D call: TRBD1 (5 bases). The germline V gene has CDR1 SNHLY and CDR2 FYNNEI. The germline V and J ends were trimmed by 4 bases and 2 bases, with 8 bases remaining between them. This CDR3 region has 13 residues. The CDR3 sequence is CASSGPGNYGYTF. The CDR3 DNA follows: TGTGCCAGCAGTGGACCAGGGAACTATGGCTACACCTTC.

The V gene is TRBV7-2, the J gene TRBJ2-3; 13 positions match TRBD2. The germline gives CDR1 SGHTA, CDR2 FQGNSA. The CDR3 runs to 16 residues. V was pared by 3 bases and J by 5 bases, with 5 bases of the junction left unmatched. CDR3 residues: CASSFGLAGEEDTQYF. CDR3 DNA: TGTGCCAGCAGCTTCGGACTAGCGGGAGAGGAAGATACGCAGTATTTT.

The chain combines TRBV7-3 with TRBJ2-2, with 7 bases matching TRBD2. The CDR3 has 15 residues. The ends lost 1 base at V and 4 bases at J; junction bases unmatched: 3. In germline, CDR1 is SGHTA, CDR2 FQGTGA. Here the CDR3 reads CASSLSWTSTGELFF. The DNA of the CDR3 is TGTGCCAGCAGCTTAAGTTGGACTAGCACCGGGGAGCTGTTTTTT.

This chain connects TRBV27 to TRBJ2-7, with 11 bases fitting TRBD1. Unmatched junction bases numbered 4, after V lost 6 bases and J lost 9 bases. The V gene's germline CDR1 is MNHEY and CDR2 SMNVEV (reference sequence). The CDR3 totals 12 residues. DNA of the CDR3: TGTGCCAGCAGGGACAGGGGGCTGGGGCAGTACTTC. The encoded protein is CASRDRGLGQYF.

The chain is built from TRBV6-5 and TRBJ1-1; no reliable D call. V was shortened by 4 bases and J by 3 bases, with 12 bases between the two germline ends. CDR1 and CDR2 (germline): MNHEY, SVGAGI. The CDR3 runs to 14 residues. The CDR3, as DNA: TGTGCCAGCAGTTCACAGATGTCCTACACTGAAGCTTTCTTT. It encodes CASSSQMSYTEAFF.

The chain combines TRBV7-9 with TRBJ1-2, with D uncertain. Trimming removed 5 bases at V and 0 bases at J, with 7 bases between. The length of the CDR3 is 13 residues. Looked up from germline, CDR1 is SEHNR and CDR2 is FQNEAQ (reference sequence). CDR3 bases: TGTGCCAGCAGCCCCGAGGCTAACTATGGCTACACCTTC. Its protein is CASSPEANYGYTF.

This chain connects TRBV5-1 to TRBJ2-2; the D gene is possibly TRBD2 (5 bases). Deletions cut 0 bases from V and 0 bases from J, with 9 bases between. This CDR3 is built from 16 residues. From germline, CDR1 is SGHRS and CDR2 YFSETQ. Here the CDR3 reads CASSLDGETNTGELFF. The CDR3 bases are TGCGCCAGCAGCTTGGATGGGGAGACGAACACCGGGGAGCTGTTTTTT.

V usage is TRBV10-3 and J usage is TRBJ2-7; 7 bases align to TRBD2. Germline V gene lookup returns CDR1 ENHRY and CDR2 SYGVKD. Losses at the gene ends were 4 bases for V and 5 bases for J; bases not matched to a gene: 5. The CDR3 spans 13 residues. This CDR3 reads CAISATGGNEQYF. Written as DNA, the CDR3 is TGTGCCATCAGTGCTACGGGGGGAAACGAGCAGTACTTC.

The J gene is TRBJ2-7, the V gene TRBV7-3; 7 bases align to TRBD1. Germline CDR1 reads SGHTA; CDR2 reads FQGTGA. The CDR3 sequence is 17 residues long. J was trimmed by 2 bases and V by 0 bases; bases with no gene match: 10. The CDR3 coding sequence is TGTGCCAGCAGCTTAACCGAGGCCGAGACAGGGACCTACGAGCAGTACTTC. Protein sequence: CASSLTEAETGTYEQYF.

V and J are TRBV21-1 and TRBJ2-1; the table names TRBD1, a call not compared with the DNA. TRBV21-1 is recorded as a pseudogene. The length of the CDR3 is 15 residues. CDR3 nucleotides: TGTGCCAGGATAATGGGGCTAGAAAAGCACAATGAGCAGTTCTTC. This codes for CARIMGLEKHNEQFF.

The V and J genes are TRBV7-8 and TRBJ2-1, with TRBD2 identical over 8 bases. With V trimmed by 5 bases and J by 1 base, 16 bases remained unmatched. CDR3 length: 19 residues. Per germline, CDR1 SGHVS and CDR2 FQNEAQ. CDR3 amino acids: CASSLRGWASGLSYNEQFF. The CDR3 bases are TGTGCCAGCAGCCTAAGAGGTTGGGCTAGCGGGTTATCCTACAATGAGCAGTTCTTC. The entire variable domain, with the rest obtained from reference TRBV7-8 and TRBJ2-1, is as follows: GAGVSQSPRYKVAKRGQDVALRCDPISGHVSLFWYQQALGQGPEFLTYFQNEAQLDKSGLPSDRFFAERPEGSVSTLKIQRTQQEDSAVYLCASSLRGWASGLSYNEQFFGPGTRLTVL.

CDR3 in DNA: TGTGCCAGCAGCGGACAGAACTATGGCTACACCTTC. Its protein is CASSGQNYGYTF. The rearrangement joins TRBV21-1 to TRBJ1-2; whether TRBD1, the table's D call, matches the DNA was not checked. TRBV21-1 is reported as a pseudogene. The CDR3 consists of 12 residues.